These 8 T cell receptor beta chains share one sample of origin, sequenced in a study of T cells in localized non-small cell lung cancer. Profiling relied on immunoSEQ multiplex PCR, and the TCRdb table lists in-frame clones only, not all of them. The profile shows 23,000 or so clones, around 90% of them singletons. The sequencing used peripheral blood, collected before any cancer treatment. These receptors came from a woman aged 35 to 70 with stage I lung adenocarcinoma.

This clone was picked up a small number of times. This chain connects TRBV15 to TRBJ1-5, with a possible D match to TRBD1 (5 bases). This CDR3 has 17 amino acids. Trimming cost V 5 bases and J 4 bases, with 21 bases left between them. Germline CDR1 is LNHNV and CDR2 is YYDKDF (reference sequence). The CDR3 loop is CATSDAVRGPLNQPQHF. In DNA, the CDR3 is TGTGCCACCAGCGACGCGGTGAGGGGCCCATTAAATCAGCCCCAGCATTTT. Looking up the rest from reference TRBV15 and TRBJ1-5 gives the full variable domain: DAMVIQNPRYQVTQFGKPVTLSCSQTLNHNVMYWYQQKSSQAPKLLFHYYDKDFNNEADTPDNFQSRRPNTSFCFLDIRSPGLGDTAMYLCATSDAVRGPLNQPQHFGDGTRLSIL.

The chain couples TRBV28 to TRBJ2-7, with TRBD2 as a possible D gene (7 bases). Trimming left V 5 bases short and J 1 base short, with 15 bases between. CDR1 is MDHEN, CDR2 SYDVKM, per germline. The CDR3 is 15 residues long. The CDR3 reads CASSGWGGGSYEQYF. Written as DNA, the CDR3 is TGTGCCAGCAGTGGTTGGGGGGGCGGATCCTACGAGCAGTACTTC.

The chain employs TRBV10-2 and TRBJ2-7; TRBD2 agrees at 10 bases. This CDR3 has 14 residues. CDR1 WSHSY and CDR2 SAAADI come from the germline V gene. J gave up 5 bases and V 6 bases, and 7 bases lay outside the gene matches. CDR3 region: CASRSGRAVNEQYF. CDR3 DNA sequence: TGCGCCAGCAGGAGCGGGAGGGCCGTCAACGAGCAGTACTTC.

This rearrangement joins TRBV15 to TRBJ1-1; D remains ambiguous. Germline V gene data show CDR1 as LNHNV and CDR2 as YYDKDF (reference sequence). Trimming removed 3 bases from V and 5 bases from J, with 16 bases in between. The CDR3 spans 15 residues. The CDR3: CATSRTRTLLTEAFF. For the CDR3, the DNA is TGTGCCACCAGCAGGACCAGGACTTTACTAACTGAAGCTTTCTTT.

This chain links TRBV20-1 with TRBJ1-1; D gene unclear. This CDR3 is built from 11 residues. Germline values: CDR1 DFQATT, CDR2 SNEGSKA (reference sequence). The CDR3, as DNA: TGCAGCGCGACCGCGGCTGGGGTAGCTTTCTTT. This sequence encodes CSATAAGVAFF.

The V call is TRBV27, the J call TRBJ1-2; 7 bases line up with TRBD1. After removal of 0 bases from V and 5 bases from J, the junction contained 12 bases not matched to a gene. This CDR3 is built from 17 residues. Germline CDR1 and CDR2: MNHEY and SMNVEV (reference sequence). CDR3 sequence reads: CASSLSQSRGDRYGYTF. CDR3 DNA sequence: TGTGCCAGCAGTTTATCCCAATCTAGGGGGGACAGATATGGCTACACCTTC.

This chain uses TRBV7-9 with TRBJ2-1, with a possible D match to TRBD2 (6 bases). Germline V gives CDR1 SEHNR, CDR2 FQNEAQ (reference sequence). This CDR3 comprises 13 residues. The ends were cut back, 5 bases at V and 9 bases at J, with 14 bases in the middle. The CDR3 sequence: CASSTRLEGEQFF. CDR3 in DNA: TGTGCCAGCAGCACACGACTAGAAGGTGAGCAGTTCTTC.

This chain connects TRBV25-1 to TRBJ2-5; a possible D gene is TRBD1 (6 bases). The V end was cut by 4 bases, the J end by 2 bases, with 14 bases between. This CDR3 is 15 amino acids long. Germline V gene sequence: CDR1 MGHDK, CDR2 SYGVNS. CDR3: CASSAHRVVQETQYF. Written as DNA, the CDR3 is TGTGCCAGCAGTGCCCACAGGGTCGTACAAGAGACCCAGTACTTC.